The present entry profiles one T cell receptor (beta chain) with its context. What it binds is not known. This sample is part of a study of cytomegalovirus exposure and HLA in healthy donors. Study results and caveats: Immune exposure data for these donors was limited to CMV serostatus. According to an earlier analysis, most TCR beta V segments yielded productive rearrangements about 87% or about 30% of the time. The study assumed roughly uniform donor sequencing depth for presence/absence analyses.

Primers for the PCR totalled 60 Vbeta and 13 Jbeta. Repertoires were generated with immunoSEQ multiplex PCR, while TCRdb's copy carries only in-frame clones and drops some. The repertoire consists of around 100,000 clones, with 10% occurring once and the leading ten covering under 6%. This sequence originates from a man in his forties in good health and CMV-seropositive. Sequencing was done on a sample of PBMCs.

In DNA, the CDR3 is TGTGCCAGCTCACTCAACGTAGTAGCCGGCAATCAGCCCCAGCATTTT. Its protein product is CASSLNVVAGNQPQHF. V and J are TRBV18 and TRBJ1-5, with D unclear. Germline CDR1 reads KGHSH; CDR2 reads LQKENI. V was shortened by 4 bases and J by 2 bases, with 15 bases between the two germline ends. CDR3 size: 16 residues.